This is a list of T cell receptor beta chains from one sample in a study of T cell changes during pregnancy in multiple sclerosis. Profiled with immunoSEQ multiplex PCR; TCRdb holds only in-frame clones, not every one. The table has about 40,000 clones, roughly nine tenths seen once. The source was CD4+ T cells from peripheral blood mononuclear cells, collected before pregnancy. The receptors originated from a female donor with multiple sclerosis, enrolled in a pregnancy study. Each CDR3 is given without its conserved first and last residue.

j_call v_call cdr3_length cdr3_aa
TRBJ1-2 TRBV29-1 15 SVEHPGTGSFLYGYT
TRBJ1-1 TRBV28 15 ASSLPRQGVSNTEAF
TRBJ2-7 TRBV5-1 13 ASSLDGTSSVEQY
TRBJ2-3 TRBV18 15 ASSPIQGSGVTDTQY
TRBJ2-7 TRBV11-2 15 ASSRWASSGSSYEQY
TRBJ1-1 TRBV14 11 ASSNSMNTEAF
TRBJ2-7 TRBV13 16 ASSFSSPFGRGSYEQY
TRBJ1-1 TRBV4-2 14 ASSQAGQVMNTEAF
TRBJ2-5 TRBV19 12 ASSSRGFVETQY
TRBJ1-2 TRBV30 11 ACPDRDDYGYT
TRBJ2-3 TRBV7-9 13 ASSPTGLVTDTQY
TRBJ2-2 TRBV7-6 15 ASSLARGLEGTGELF
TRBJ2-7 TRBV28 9 ASSNRWEQY
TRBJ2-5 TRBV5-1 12 ASYPGQQEETQY
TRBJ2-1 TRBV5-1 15 ASSAGTSGRAQAEQF
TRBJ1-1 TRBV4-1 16 ASSHNRARTSGNTEAF
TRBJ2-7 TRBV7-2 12 ASTHSGSSYEQY
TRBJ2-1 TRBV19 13 ASSPRTSQYNEQF
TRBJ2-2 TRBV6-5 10 ASSLLTGELF
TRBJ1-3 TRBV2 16 ASSEVRIAGGSGNTIY
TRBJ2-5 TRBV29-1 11 SVAAGSGETQY
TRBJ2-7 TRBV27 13 ASSLGGGPPYEQY
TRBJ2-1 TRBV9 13 ASSVEGVGYNEQF
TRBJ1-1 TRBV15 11 ATIWGVLPEAF
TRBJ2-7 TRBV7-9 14 ASSWDRGISPYEQY
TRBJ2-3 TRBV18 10 ASSEGRDTQY